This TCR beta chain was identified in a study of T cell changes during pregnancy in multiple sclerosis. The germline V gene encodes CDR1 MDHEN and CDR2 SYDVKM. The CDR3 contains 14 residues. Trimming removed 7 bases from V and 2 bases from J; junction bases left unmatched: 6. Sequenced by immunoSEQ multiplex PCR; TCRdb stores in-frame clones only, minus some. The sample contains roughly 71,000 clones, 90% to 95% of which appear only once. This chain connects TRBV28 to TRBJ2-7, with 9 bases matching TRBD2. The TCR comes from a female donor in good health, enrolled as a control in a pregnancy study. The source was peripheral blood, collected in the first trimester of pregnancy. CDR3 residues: CASTPSGAPYEQYF. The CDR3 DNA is TGTGCCAGCACCCCTAGCGGGGCCCCCTACGAGCAGTACTTC.